The rows below give T cell receptor beta chains drawn from one sample of a study of T cell repertoires in cytomegalovirus infection. Their antigens remain unidentified. TCRdb redid the calling of the reads with MiXCR, one entry per CDR3 protein. The sample consists of 800,000 to 950,000 distinct CDR3 sequences, 30% to 35% of them appearing once. The sequences come from cultured CD8+ T cells from PBMCs, collected from culture after CMV antigen stimulation. The receptors here all came from a human donor in good health (CMV status not recorded). Some clones in this sample may be carry-over from other donors' samples. Each CDR3 is given with its conserved first and last residue. The D gene is left open where the match is weak. Size tells how often a clone was seen (once, few, many) or the class of an expanded clone, and some rows leave it out.

CDR3 DNA: TGTGCCAGCAGCCCGATTCCAGGGGAGACCTACGAGCAGTACTTC; CDR3 protein: CASSPIPGETYEQYF; clone size: few; D gene: .; V gene: TRBV5-5; J gene: TRBJ2-7
CDR3 DNA: TGTGCCAGCCGCCCATCCTACAGGGATAGCTGGCGGTTTCTGTTCTTC; CDR3 protein: CASRPSYRDSWRFLFF; clone size: few; D gene: .; V gene: TRBV9; J gene: TRBJ2-1
CDR3 DNA: TGTGCCAGCAGAGAGGGACAGAACACCGGGGAGCTGTTTTTT; CDR3 protein: CASREGQNTGELFF; clone size: .; D gene: .; V gene: TRBV6-2/TRBV6-3; J gene: TRBJ2-2
CDR3 DNA: TGTGCCAGCAGTTTGACAGGGACGGGTGGAAACACCATATATTTT; CDR3 protein: CASSLTGTGGNTIYF; clone size: many; D gene: TRBD1; V gene: TRBV12-3/TRBV12-4; J gene: TRBJ1-3
CDR3 DNA: TGCAGCGTTGAAGGCCCGCACACCGGGGAGCTGTTTTTT; CDR3 protein: CSVEGPHTGELFF; clone size: .; D gene: .; V gene: TRBV29-1; J gene: TRBJ2-2
CDR3 DNA: TGTGTCACAAAAGACAACTCTGGGGCCAACGTCCTGACTTTC; CDR3 protein: CVTKDNSGANVLTF; clone size: .; D gene: .; V gene: TRBV10-3; J gene: TRBJ2-6
CDR3 DNA: TGTGCCAGCGGGGATCGGTGGGACTATGGCTACACCTTC; CDR3 protein: CASGDRWDYGYTF; clone size: .; D gene: .; V gene: TRBV7-4; J gene: TRBJ1-2
CDR3 DNA: TGTGCCAGCAGCTTAAGCAGGGGCCAAGAGACCCAGTACTTC; CDR3 protein: CASSLSRGQETQYF; clone size: few; D gene: .; V gene: TRBV27; J gene: TRBJ2-5
CDR3 DNA: TGTGCCAGCAGCTTACACGGGAGCTCCTACAATGAGCAGTTCTTC; CDR3 protein: CASSLHGSSYNEQFF; clone size: many; D gene: .; V gene: TRBV7-2; J gene: TRBJ2-1
CDR3 DNA: TGTGCCAGCAGCTGGACAGCGGGTCAGCCCCAGCATTTT; CDR3 protein: CASSWTAGQPQHF; clone size: .; D gene: .; V gene: TRBV5-3; J gene: TRBJ1-5
CDR3 DNA: TGCGCCAGCAGGGCCAGGGGGGCCGGGGAGCTGTTTTTT; CDR3 protein: CASRARGAGELFF; clone size: few; D gene: .; V gene: TRBV10-2; J gene: TRBJ2-2
CDR3 DNA: TGTGCCAGCAGCTTGGCCACCGGGACGGATTCCACCGGGGAGCTGTTTTTT; CDR3 protein: CASSLATGTDSTGELFF; clone size: .; D gene: .; V gene: TRBV11-3; J gene: TRBJ2-2
CDR3 DNA: TGTGCCAGCAGGCAAACAGGTACCGACGAGCAGTACTTC; CDR3 protein: CASRQTGTDEQYF; clone size: .; D gene: .; V gene: TRBV2; J gene: TRBJ2-7
CDR3 DNA: TGTGCCAGCAGCTCTGGGACCAAAGCTTTCTTT; CDR3 protein: CASSSGTKAFF; clone size: many; D gene: .; V gene: TRBV7-2; J gene: TRBJ1-1
CDR3 DNA: TGTGCCAGCAGTTTAGCTGGCGCCGCGGAGACCCAGTACTTC; CDR3 protein: CASSLAGAAETQYF; clone size: once; D gene: .; V gene: TRBV28; J gene: TRBJ2-5
CDR3 DNA: TGTGCCAGCTTCGCCTATGGCTACACCTTC; CDR3 protein: CASFAYGYTF; clone size: .; D gene: .; V gene: TRBV2; J gene: TRBJ1-2
CDR3 DNA: TGTGCCAGCAGCTTTTCCAGGGTTATGGTCCCAAGCAATCAGCCCCAGCATTTT; CDR3 protein: CASSFSRVMVPSNQPQHF; clone size: many; D gene: .; V gene: TRBV7-8; J gene: TRBJ1-5
CDR3 DNA: TGTGCCAGCAGCTTCGGACTCCTCCAAGAGACCCAGTACTTC; CDR3 protein: CASSFGLLQETQYF; clone size: .; D gene: .; V gene: TRBV11-1; J gene: TRBJ2-5
CDR3 DNA: TGTGCCATCAGTCCGAGGGGGCAAACTGAAGCTTTCTTT; CDR3 protein: CAISPRGQTEAFF; clone size: many; D gene: TRBD1; V gene: TRBV10-3; J gene: TRBJ1-1
CDR3 DNA: TGCAGCGTAAGGCCGGGGGGCGGCACAGATACGCAGTATTTT; CDR3 protein: CSVRPGGGTDTQYF; clone size: .; D gene: .; V gene: TRBV29-1; J gene: TRBJ2-3
CDR3 DNA: TGTGCCAGCAGCGTGGGGGGAGACTCTGGAAACACCATATATTTT; CDR3 protein: CASSVGGDSGNTIYF; clone size: .; D gene: .; V gene: TRBV7-9; J gene: TRBJ1-3
CDR3 DNA: TGTGCCAGCAGCTCCGGACTAGCGGGGACGATCCAAGAGACCCAGTACTTC; CDR3 protein: CASSSGLAGTIQETQYF; clone size: few; D gene: TRBD2; V gene: TRBV7-9; J gene: TRBJ2-5
CDR3 DNA: TGTGCCAGCAGTTTAAGGTCCCGGGGGGTCAGCAATCAGCCCCAGCATTTT; CDR3 protein: CASSLRSRGVSNQPQHF; clone size: .; D gene: .; V gene: TRBV12-3/TRBV12-4; J gene: TRBJ1-5
CDR3 DNA: TGTGCCAGCAGCCCAAAAGTATACCTGAACACTGAAGCTTTCTTT; CDR3 protein: CASSPKVYLNTEAFF; clone size: few; D gene: .; V gene: TRBV7-2; J gene: TRBJ1-1
CDR3 DNA: TGTGCCAGCAGCTTTGAGGGGGGCGTGGACACTGAAGCTTTCTTT; CDR3 protein: CASSFEGGVDTEAFF; clone size: .; D gene: .; V gene: TRBV13; J gene: TRBJ1-1
CDR3 DNA: TGTGCCAGCAGCCTACAGGGTCTCCCTGGAAACACCATATATTTT; CDR3 protein: CASSLQGLPGNTIYF; clone size: .; D gene: .; V gene: TRBV6-1; J gene: TRBJ1-3
CDR3 DNA: TGTGCCAGCCAAAATGGACTGTTGAGCACCGGGGAGCTGTTTTTT; CDR3 protein: CASQNGLLSTGELFF; clone size: once; D gene: .; V gene: TRBV7-9; J gene: TRBJ2-2
CDR3 DNA: TGTGCCAGCAAGGGACAGTACAATCAGCCCCAGCATTTT; CDR3 protein: CASKGQYNQPQHF; clone size: .; D gene: TRBD1; V gene: TRBV27; J gene: TRBJ1-5
CDR3 DNA: TGTGCCAGCAGCTTAGCGACAGGCGCAGTATCGAATGAAAAACTGTTTTTT; CDR3 protein: CASSLATGAVSNEKLFF; clone size: .; D gene: .; V gene: TRBV7-6; J gene: TRBJ1-4
CDR3 DNA: TGTGCCAGCAGCCAACCGACAGGGGGTTTCTCTGGCTACACCTTC; CDR3 protein: CASSQPTGGFSGYTF; clone size: .; D gene: TRBD1; V gene: TRBV3-1; J gene: TRBJ1-2
CDR3 DNA: TGCGCCAGCAGCTTGGCGGGGGAGACAATCTCTGGAAACACCATATATTTT; CDR3 protein: CASSLAGETISGNTIYF; clone size: .; D gene: .; V gene: TRBV5-1; J gene: TRBJ1-3
CDR3 DNA: TGTGCCAGCAGTTACTCGAGCCCAGGTGAAGAGACCCAGTACTTC; CDR3 protein: CASSYSSPGEETQYF; clone size: many; D gene: .; V gene: TRBV6-2/TRBV6-3; J gene: TRBJ2-5
CDR3 DNA: TGTGCCAGCAGGCCCACCCCGGGACAGGGGGCAAGATTTACCCAGTACTTC; CDR3 protein: CASRPTPGQGARFTQYF; clone size: few; D gene: TRBD1; V gene: TRBV7-9; J gene: TRBJ2-5
CDR3 DNA: TGTGCCAGCACCCCAGACTTTTCGGGTCGGGAGACCCAGTACTTC; CDR3 protein: CASTPDFSGRETQYF; clone size: .; D gene: .; V gene: TRBV2; J gene: TRBJ2-5
CDR3 DNA: TGCAGTGCTCTCTCCGGGGGGGCCTCCTACAATGAGCAGTTCTTC; CDR3 protein: CSALSGGASYNEQFF; clone size: .; D gene: TRBD2; V gene: TRBV20-1; J gene: TRBJ2-1
CDR3 DNA: TGCGCCAGCAGTGCGGGGGAAGGGGGCACAGATACGCAGTATTTT; CDR3 protein: CASSAGEGGTDTQYF; clone size: .; D gene: .; V gene: TRBV10-1; J gene: TRBJ2-3
CDR3 DNA: TGTGCCAGCAGCTTAGACCATGGGGGTTATAATGAGCAGTTCTTC; CDR3 protein: CASSLDHGGYNEQFF; clone size: few; D gene: .; V gene: TRBV7-6; J gene: TRBJ2-1
CDR3 DNA: TGTGCCAGCAGCTTGTATCCCCGGGGGCAAAGGGAGACCCAGTACTTC; CDR3 protein: CASSLYPRGQRETQYF; clone size: .; D gene: .; V gene: TRBV5-5; J gene: TRBJ2-5
CDR3 DNA: TGTGCCAGCAGTGAAAGTGAGACGGGGGGGCCTGTCGGGTTCTTC; CDR3 protein: CASSESETGGPVGFF; clone size: .; D gene: TRBD2; V gene: TRBV2; J gene: TRBJ2-1
CDR3 DNA: TGTGCCAGCAGCGTAACTTCAAGGAACACTGAAGCTTTCTTT; CDR3 protein: CASSVTSRNTEAFF; clone size: few; D gene: .; V gene: TRBV11-2; J gene: TRBJ1-1
CDR3 DNA: TGTGCCAGCAGCTTAGGGGCACTGAACACTGAAGCTTTCTTT; CDR3 protein: CASSLGALNTEAFF; clone size: few; D gene: .; V gene: TRBV5-8; J gene: TRBJ1-1
CDR3 DNA: TGTGCCGGCAGCTTAGTATCTGGGTGGACTAGCGGGGGGCATTACAATGAGCAGTTCTTC; CDR3 protein: CAGSLVSGWTSGGHYNEQFF; clone size: .; D gene: TRBD2; V gene: TRBV7-8; J gene: TRBJ2-1